This T cell receptor (beta chain) was recovered during a study of CD8 T cells in Susac syndrome. About the research overall: Intravenous immunoglobulin alone or corticosteroids were being given to patients with Susac syndrome at blood draw, unless they were therapy-naive. General study points: Clonal CD8+ expansion in Susac was highest in TEMRA cells and active patients.

TEMRA cells were FACS-enriched and CD8+ and CD4+ T cells negatively isolated. As concerns this clonotype: Its antigen remains unknown.

The CDR3 has 14 amino acids. The V gene lost 3 bases and the J gene lost 3 bases, with 12 bases spanning the gap. Germline CDR1 reads MDHEN; CDR2 reads SYDVKM. Random hexamers served to reverse transcribe about 0.5 to 1 ug RNA. Multiplex immunoSEQ PCR targeted 54 Vbeta and 13 Jbeta TCR beta segments. TCRdb re-called the immunoSEQ multiplex PCR reads through MiXCR, storing one row per CDR3 protein. The repertoire holds around 100,000 distinct CDR3 sequences, with nearly 97% as singletons. This chain uses TRBV28 with TRBJ2-7; the D gene is possibly TRBD1 (5 bases). This TCR came from a human donor with Susac syndrome. The sequencing sample was made of CD8+ T cells from PBMCs. CDR3 residues: CASSLARVVYEQYF. As DNA, the CDR3 is TGTGCCAGCAGTTTGGCCAGGGTTGTCTACGAGCAGTACTTC.